Presented here are 15 T cell receptor beta chains from one specimen sequenced in a study of CD8 T cell repertoires and HIV-1 epitope variants. For these receptors, no antigen is known. The protocol was immunoSEQ multiplex PCR, while the TCRdb copy is restricted to in-frame clones and leaves out a portion. The table lists about 5,000 clones, approximately 72% of them singletons. Material for sequencing was cultured CD8+ T cells derived from PBMCs. These receptors originate from a male donor with HIV.

This clone was picked up a small number of times. The rearrangement joins TRBV10-2 to TRBJ2-2; possible D gene TRBD2, 6 bases. From germline, CDR1 is WSHSY and CDR2 SAAADI. The V end lost 3 bases, the J end lost 1 base, and 12 bases lay between the germline ends. The CDR3 has 16 amino acids. The CDR3 region has the DNA TGCGCCAGCAGTGAAAAGGGACTCAAGAACACCGGGGAGCTGTTTTTT. This sequence encodes CASSEKGLKNTGELFF.

This clone turned up a few times. This chain uses TRBV5-1 with TRBJ2-7, with 10 bases that match TRBD1. Germline V gene lookup returns CDR1 SGHRS and CDR2 YFSETQ. CDR3 length: 16 residues. J was trimmed by 5 bases and V by 0 bases; bases with no gene match: 8. The CDR3 DNA reads TGCGCCAGCAGCTTGGAGTCCGGGACAGGGGTTAACGAGCAGTACTTC. As protein: CASSLESGTGVNEQYF. Full variable domain (remainder filled in from reference TRBV5-1 and TRBJ2-7): KAGVTQTPRYLIKTRGQQVTLSCSPISGHRSVSWYQQTPGQGLQFLFEYFSETQRNKGNFPGRFSGRQFSNSRSEMNVSTLELGDSALYLCASSLESGTGVNEQYFGPGTRLTVT.

The CDR3 loop is CASSSIILTRQDSYEQYF. CDR3 DNA: TGTGCCAGTAGTAGTATAATATTGACCCGGCAAGACTCCTACGAGCAGTACTTC. V usage is TRBV19 and J usage is TRBJ2-7, with D hard to call. V lost 4 bases and J lost 0, with 22 bases in between. The CDR3 covers 18 residues. Germline CDR1 LNHDA, CDR2 SQIVND (reference sequence).

CDR3 sequence: CASSEFRTSGRNEQFF. CDR3 nucleotides: TGTGCCAGCAGTGAATTTAGGACTAGCGGGAGGAATGAGCAGTTCTTC. V usage is TRBV2 and J usage is TRBJ2-1; 14 bases are a match to TRBD2. There are 16 residues in the CDR3. V lost 2 bases, J lost 7 bases, and 4 bases stayed unmatched. CDR1 SNHLY and CDR2 FYNNEI come from the germline V gene.

The chain links TRBV10-3 to TRBJ2-2; D remains ambiguous. V lost 6 bases and J lost 1, with 15 bases in between. This CDR3 spans 16 amino acids. Germline V CDR1 and CDR2: ENHRY, SYGVKD. CDR3: CAISRPWTGNTGELFF. CDR3 bases: TGTGCCATCAGCCGACCATGGACGGGGAACACCGGGGAGCTGTTTTTT.

V is TRBV7-6 and J is TRBJ2-1; unclear D gene. The CDR3 has 14 amino acids. The ends were cut back, 1 base at V and 7 bases at J, with 11 bases in the middle. CDR1 and CDR2 from the germline V gene are SGHVS and FNYEAQ. CDR3 nucleotides: TGTGCCAGCAGCTTAGGGGCGGTAAAGAATGAGCAGTTCTTC. It translates to CASSLGAVKNEQFF. Variable domain in full (rest from reference TRBV7-6 and TRBJ2-1): GAGVSQSPRYKVTKRGQDVALRCDPISGHVSLYWYRQALGQGPEFLTYFNYEAQQDKSGLPNDRFSAERPEGSISTLTIQRTEQRDSAMYRCASSLGAVKNEQFFGPGTRLTVL.

The table lists this clone with a few counts. The rearrangement links TRBV19 to TRBJ1-1; TRBD1 is a possible D gene (5 bases). The CDR3 has 18 amino acids. The germline V gene has CDR1 LNHDA and CDR2 SQIVND (reference sequence). With 0 bases removed from V and 0 bases from J, the gap between germline ends came to 17 bases. DNA of the CDR3: TGTGCCAGTAGTATAGATCAGGGTTCTATTTGGTTGAACACTGAAGCTTTCTTT. This encodes CASSIDQGSIWLNTEAFF.

This clone was detected a few times. The chain couples TRBV18 to TRBJ2-2, with 11 bases matching TRBD2. The CDR3 sequence is 17 residues long. J was trimmed by 5 bases and V by 3 bases; bases with no gene match: 8. Per germline, CDR1 KGHSH and CDR2 LQKENI. The CDR3 region has the DNA TGTGCCAGCTCACCCAGCGCTAGCGGGGGGCTTACCGGGGAGCTGTTTTTT. This codes for CASSPSASGGLTGELFF.

DNA for the CDR3: TGTGCCAGCAGTGCTCGGGACAACGGCTACGAGCAGTACTTC. It yields the protein CASSARDNGYEQYF. This chain connects TRBV6-5 to TRBJ2-7, with D perhaps TRBD1 (6 bases). Germline V gene data show CDR1 as MNHEY and CDR2 as SVGAGI. The V gene lost 5 bases and the J gene lost 3 bases, with 14 bases spanning the gap. There are 14 residues in the CDR3.

The V gene is TRBV4-3, the J gene TRBJ2-7, with D hard to call. This CDR3 region has 14 residues. V dropped 0 bases and J dropped 0 bases, with 6 bases sitting between them. Per the germline V gene, CDR1 is LGHNA and CDR2 is YSLEER. CDR3 nucleotide sequence: TGCGCCAGCAGCCAAGATGGGTACTCCTACGAGCAGTACTTC. Protein sequence: CASSQDGYSYEQYF.

This rearrangement joins TRBV9 to TRBJ2-1, with 10 nucleotides matching TRBD2. The CDR3 has 15 amino acids. With V trimmed by 3 bases and J by 3 bases, 3 bases remained unmatched. Germline CDR1 and CDR2: SGDLS and YYNGEE. The CDR3: CASSESGGGYNEQFF. In DNA form, the CDR3 reads TGTGCCAGCAGCGAGAGCGGGGGGGGCTACAATGAGCAGTTCTTC.

This rearrangement joins TRBV28 to TRBJ2-2; TRBD2 is a possible D gene (6 bases). Per the germline V gene, CDR1 is MDHEN and CDR2 is SYDVKM. The CDR3 length is 13 residues. Trimming cost V 3 bases and J 5 bases, with 7 bases left between them. The CDR3 bases are TGTGCCAGCAGTTTGGGGGGAACCGGGGAGCTGTTTTTT. It codes for CASSLGGTGELFF.

The chain employs TRBV7-9 and TRBJ2-2; 7 bases line up with TRBD2. V was clipped by 1 base and J by 6 bases; unmatched bases: 2. CDR1 is SEHNR, CDR2 FQNEAQ, per germline (reference sequence). The CDR3 extends over 14 amino acids. The CDR3 loop is CASSLVRGAGELFF. CDR3 sequence (DNA): TGTGCCAGCAGCTTAGTCCGGGGGGCCGGGGAGCTGTTTTTT.

This chain uses TRBV6-5 with TRBJ2-3, with TRBD1 as a possible D gene (6 bases). Trimming pared 0 bases from V and 4 bases from J, leaving 14 bases between. This CDR3 comprises 16 residues. Germline loops: CDR1 MNHEY, CDR2 SVGAGI. The CDR3 nucleotides are TGTGCCAGCAGTTACTCGCTGGGGGCTCCGGCAGATACGCAGTATTTT. It encodes CASSYSLGAPADTQYF.

This clone has just a few counts. The chain has TRBV4-3 and TRBJ1-1; D is unresolved. The germline V gene encodes CDR1 LGHNA and CDR2 YSLEER. The CDR3 extends over 14 amino acids. V was shortened by 0 bases and J by 1 base, with 6 bases between the two germline ends. The CDR3 region has the DNA TGCGCCAGCAGCCAAGATCCGAAGAACACTGAAGCTTTCTTT. Amino acids: CASSQDPKNTEAFF.